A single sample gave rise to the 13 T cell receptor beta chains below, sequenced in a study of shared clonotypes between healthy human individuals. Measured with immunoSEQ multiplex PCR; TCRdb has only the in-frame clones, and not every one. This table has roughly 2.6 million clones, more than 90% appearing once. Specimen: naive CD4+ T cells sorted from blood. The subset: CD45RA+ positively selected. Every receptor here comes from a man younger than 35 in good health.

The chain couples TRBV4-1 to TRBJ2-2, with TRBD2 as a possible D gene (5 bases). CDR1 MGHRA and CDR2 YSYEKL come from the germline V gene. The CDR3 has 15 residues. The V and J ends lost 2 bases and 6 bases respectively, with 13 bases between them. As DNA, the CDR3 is TGCGCCAGCAGCCAATTTGCGGGTTTGCCCGGGGAGCTGTTTTTT. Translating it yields CASSQFAGLPGELFF.

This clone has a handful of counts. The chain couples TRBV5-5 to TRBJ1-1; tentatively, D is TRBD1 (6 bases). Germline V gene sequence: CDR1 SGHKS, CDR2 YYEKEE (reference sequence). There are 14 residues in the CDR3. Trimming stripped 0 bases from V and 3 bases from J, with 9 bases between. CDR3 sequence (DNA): TGTGCCAGCAGCTTGGCCACAGGGTACACTGAAGCTTTCTTT. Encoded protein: CASSLATGYTEAFF.

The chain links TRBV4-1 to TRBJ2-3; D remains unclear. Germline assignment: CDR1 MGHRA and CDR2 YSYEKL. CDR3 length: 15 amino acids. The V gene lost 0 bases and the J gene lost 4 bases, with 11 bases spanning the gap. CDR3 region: CASSQDPAHPDTQYF. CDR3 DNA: TGCGCCAGCAGCCAAGACCCTGCCCACCCAGATACGCAGTATTTT.

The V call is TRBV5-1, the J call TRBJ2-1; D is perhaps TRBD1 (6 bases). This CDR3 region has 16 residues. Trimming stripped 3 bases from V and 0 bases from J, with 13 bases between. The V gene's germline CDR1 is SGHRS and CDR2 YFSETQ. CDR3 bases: TGCGCCAGCAGCTCAGAACAGGGTAGCTCCTACAATGAGCAGTTCTTC. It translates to CASSSEQGSSYNEQFF.

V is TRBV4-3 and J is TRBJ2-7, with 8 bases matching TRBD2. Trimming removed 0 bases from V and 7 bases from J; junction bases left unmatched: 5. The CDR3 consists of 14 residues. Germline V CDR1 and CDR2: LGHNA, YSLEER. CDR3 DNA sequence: TGCGCCAGCAGCCAAGAAGCGGGAGCGTATGAGCAGTACTTC. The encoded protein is CASSQEAGAYEQYF.

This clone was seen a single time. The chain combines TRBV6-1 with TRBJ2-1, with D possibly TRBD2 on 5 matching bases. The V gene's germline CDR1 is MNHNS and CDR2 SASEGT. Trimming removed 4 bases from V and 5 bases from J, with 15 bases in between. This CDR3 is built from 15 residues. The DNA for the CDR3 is TGTGCCAGCAGTGTCACCCAGCGGCGTAACAATGAGCAGTTCTTC. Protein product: CASSVTQRRNNEQFF.

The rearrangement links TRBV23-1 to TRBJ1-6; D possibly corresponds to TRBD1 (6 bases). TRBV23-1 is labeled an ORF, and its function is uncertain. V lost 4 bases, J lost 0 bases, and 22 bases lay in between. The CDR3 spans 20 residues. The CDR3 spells CASSRKPQGDLGSYNSPLHF. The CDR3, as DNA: TGCGCCAGCAGTCGAAAACCACAGGGTGATTTGGGCTCCTATAATTCACCCCTCCACTTT.

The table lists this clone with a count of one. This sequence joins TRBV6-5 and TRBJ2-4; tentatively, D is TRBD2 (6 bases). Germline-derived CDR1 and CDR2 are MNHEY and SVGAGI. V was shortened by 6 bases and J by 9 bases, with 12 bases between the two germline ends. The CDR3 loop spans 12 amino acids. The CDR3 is CASSAGRGIQYF. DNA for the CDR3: TGTGCCAGCAGCGCGGGGCGGGGCATTCAGTACTTC.

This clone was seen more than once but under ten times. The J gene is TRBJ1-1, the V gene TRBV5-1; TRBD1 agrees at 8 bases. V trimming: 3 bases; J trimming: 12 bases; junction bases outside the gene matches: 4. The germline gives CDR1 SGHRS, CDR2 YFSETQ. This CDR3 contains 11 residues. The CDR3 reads CASSSDRETFF. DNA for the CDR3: TGCGCCAGCAGCTCGGACAGGGAAACTTTCTTT.

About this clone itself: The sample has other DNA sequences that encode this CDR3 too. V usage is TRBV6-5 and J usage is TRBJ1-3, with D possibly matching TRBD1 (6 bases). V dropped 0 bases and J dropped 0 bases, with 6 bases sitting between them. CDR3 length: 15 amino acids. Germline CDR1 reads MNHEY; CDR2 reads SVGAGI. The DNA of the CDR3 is TGTGCCAGCAGTTACTCGGACAGCTCTGGAAACACCATATATTTT. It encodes CASSYSDSSGNTIYF.

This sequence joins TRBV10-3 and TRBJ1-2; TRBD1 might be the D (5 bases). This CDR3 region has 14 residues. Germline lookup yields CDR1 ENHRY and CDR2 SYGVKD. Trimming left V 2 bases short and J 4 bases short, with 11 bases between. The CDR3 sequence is CAISERGGSYGYTF. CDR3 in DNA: TGTGCCATCAGTGAGCGGGGGGGATCCTATGGCTACACCTTC.

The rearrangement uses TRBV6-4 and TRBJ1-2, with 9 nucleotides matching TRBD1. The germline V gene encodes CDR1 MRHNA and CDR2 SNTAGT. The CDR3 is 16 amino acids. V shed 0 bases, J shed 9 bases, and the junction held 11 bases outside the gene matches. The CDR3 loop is CASSDSSRGTGLSYTF. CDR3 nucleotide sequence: TGTGCCAGCAGTGACTCGAGTCGAGGGACAGGGTTAAGCTACACCTTC.

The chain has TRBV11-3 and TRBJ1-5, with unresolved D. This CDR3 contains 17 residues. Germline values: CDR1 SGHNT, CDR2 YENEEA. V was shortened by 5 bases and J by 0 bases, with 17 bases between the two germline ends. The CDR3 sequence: CASSRNPGNYSNQPQHF. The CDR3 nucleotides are TGTGCCAGCAGCCGAAACCCGGGCAATTATAGCAATCAGCCCCAGCATTTT. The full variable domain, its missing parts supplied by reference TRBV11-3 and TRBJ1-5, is EAGVVQSPRYKIIEKKQPVAFWCNPISGHNTLYWYLQNLGQGPELLIRYENEEAVDDSQLPKDRFSAERLKGVDSTLKIQPAELGDSAVYLCASSRNPGNYSNQPQHFGDGTRLSIL.